The T cell receptor (beta chain) under discussion was sequenced for a study of shared clonotypes between healthy human individuals. Partitioning of CD4+ cells yielded a CD45RA+ naive subset and a CD45RA-negative memory subset. A remark on this clone: Its antigen is as yet unknown. This CDR3 is also generated by other DNA sequences in the sample.

Assay: immunoSEQ multiplex PCR; the TCRdb copy retains only in-frame clones and omits some. The sample records around 2.5 million clones, 93% being singletons. Study-wide results and caveats: Four donors held about 4.6% of naive CD4 clonotypes in common. Clonotype sharing among donors was expected to depend on sequencing depth.

Between the trimmed V and J ends, which lost 4 bases and 0 bases, there was a span of 3 bases. Per germline, CDR1 SGHRS and CDR2 YFSETQ. The length of the CDR3 is 12 residues. The clonotype originates from a man younger than 35 in good health. Some clones in this sample may be carry-over from other donors' samples. The rearrangement uses TRBV5-1 and TRBJ2-3; D remains unclear. Sequenced: naive CD4+ T cells from PBMCs. Regarding subset: CD45RA+ positively selected. The CDR3 protein is CASSASTDTQYF. In DNA form, the CDR3 reads TGCGCCAGCAGCGCAAGCACAGATACGCAGTATTTT.